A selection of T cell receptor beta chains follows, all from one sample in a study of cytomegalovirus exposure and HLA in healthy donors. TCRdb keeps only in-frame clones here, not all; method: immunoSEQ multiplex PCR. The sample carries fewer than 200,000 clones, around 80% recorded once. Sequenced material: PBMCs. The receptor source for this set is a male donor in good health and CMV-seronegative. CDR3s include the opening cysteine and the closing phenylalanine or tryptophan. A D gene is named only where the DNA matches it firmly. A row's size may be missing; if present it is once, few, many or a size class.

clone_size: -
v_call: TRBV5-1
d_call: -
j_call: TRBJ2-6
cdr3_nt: TGCGCCAGCAAAGACAGGTTCGCCGGGGCCAACGTCCTGACTTTC
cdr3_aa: CASKDRFAGANVLTF

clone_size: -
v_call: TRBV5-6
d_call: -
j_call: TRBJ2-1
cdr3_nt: -
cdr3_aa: CASSFPSSSSGSLF

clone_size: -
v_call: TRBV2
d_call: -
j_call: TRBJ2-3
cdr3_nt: TGTGCCAGCAGTGAGGGCGCGGGGATGTCAGATACGCAGTATTTT
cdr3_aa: CASSEGAGMSDTQYF

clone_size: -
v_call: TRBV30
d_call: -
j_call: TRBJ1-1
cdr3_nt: TGTGCCTGGAGCCGGGGAAGACAAGCTTTCTTT
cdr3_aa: CAWSRGRQAFF

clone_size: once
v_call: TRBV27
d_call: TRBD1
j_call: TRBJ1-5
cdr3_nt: TGTGCCAGCAGTTCGGACAGGGGTGGTCACAATCAGCCCCAGCATTTT
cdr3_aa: CASSSDRGGHNQPQHF

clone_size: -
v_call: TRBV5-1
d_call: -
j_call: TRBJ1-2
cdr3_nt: TGCGCCAGCAGCTTGGAGGCCAGGGGAGTATCTGGCTACACCTTC
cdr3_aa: CASSLEARGVSGYTF

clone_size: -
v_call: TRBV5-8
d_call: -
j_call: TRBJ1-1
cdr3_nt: TGTGCCAGCAGCCAAGGGAGTGTAAACACTGAAGCTTTCTTT
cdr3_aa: CASSQGSVNTEAFF

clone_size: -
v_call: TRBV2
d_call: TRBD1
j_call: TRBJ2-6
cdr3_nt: TGTGCCATCGGACAGGGGACGGGCGGGGCCAACGTCCTGACTTTC
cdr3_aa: CAIGQGTGGANVLTF

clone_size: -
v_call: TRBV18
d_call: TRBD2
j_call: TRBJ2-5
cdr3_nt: TGTGCCAGCTCACCCCTGGCTAGCGGGAGCACCCAGTACTTC
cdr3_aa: CASSPLASGSTQYF

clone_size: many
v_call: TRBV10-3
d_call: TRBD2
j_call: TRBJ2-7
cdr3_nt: TGTGCCATCAGTGATCCCCTAGCGGGGGCGGTGGAGCAGTACTTC
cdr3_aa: CAISDPLAGAVEQYF

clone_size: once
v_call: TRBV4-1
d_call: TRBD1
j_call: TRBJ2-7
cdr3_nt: TGCGCCAGCAGCCAAACCCCAGACAGGGGTGACGAGCAGTACTTC
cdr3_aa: CASSQTPDRGDEQYF

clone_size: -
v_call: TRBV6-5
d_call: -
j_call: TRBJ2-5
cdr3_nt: TGTGCCAGCAGTCCCAGGACTGGCGGTCGGGAGACCCAGTACTTC
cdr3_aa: CASSPRTGGRETQYF

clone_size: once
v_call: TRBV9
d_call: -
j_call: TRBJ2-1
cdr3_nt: TGTGCCAGCAGCCGGGGCTCCTACAATGAGCAGTTCTTC
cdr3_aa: CASSRGSYNEQFF

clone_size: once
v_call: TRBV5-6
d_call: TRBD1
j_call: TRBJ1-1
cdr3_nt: TGTGCCAGCAGCTTGCGGGACAGAGGGACTGAAGCTTTCTTT
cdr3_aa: CASSLRDRGTEAFF

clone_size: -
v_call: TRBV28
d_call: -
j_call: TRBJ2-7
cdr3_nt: TGTGCCAGCAGGCGAACAGGGAGCTCCTACGAGCAGTACTTC
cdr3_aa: CASRRTGSSYEQYF

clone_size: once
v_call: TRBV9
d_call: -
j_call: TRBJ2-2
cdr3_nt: TGTGCCAGCAGCCGAGGCGGGATCGTCCGGGAGCTGTTTTTT
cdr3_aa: CASSRGGIVRELFF

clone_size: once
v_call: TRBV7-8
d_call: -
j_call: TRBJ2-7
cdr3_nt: TGTGCCAGCAGCTTTAGTATCTACGAGCAGTACTTC
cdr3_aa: CASSFSIYEQYF

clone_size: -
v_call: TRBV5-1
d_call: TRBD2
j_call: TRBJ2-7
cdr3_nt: TGCGCCAGCAGCAACGGGACTAGCGGGGGGAGCGAGCAGTACTTC
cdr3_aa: CASSNGTSGGSEQYF

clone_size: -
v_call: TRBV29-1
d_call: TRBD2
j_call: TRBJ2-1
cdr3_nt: TGCAGCGTTGAAGATCTTGGGACTAGCGGGGGGTACAATGAGCAGTTCTTC
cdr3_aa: CSVEDLGTSGGYNEQFF

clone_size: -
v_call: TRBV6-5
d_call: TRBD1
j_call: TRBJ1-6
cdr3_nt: TGTGCCATAGCCAGGACAGGGAATTCACCCCTCCACTTT
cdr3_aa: CAIARTGNSPLHF

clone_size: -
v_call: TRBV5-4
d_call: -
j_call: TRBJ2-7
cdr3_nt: TGTGCCAGCAGCCGGAGGCTAGGCTCTCCCTACGAGCAGTACTTC
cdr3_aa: CASSRRLGSPYEQYF

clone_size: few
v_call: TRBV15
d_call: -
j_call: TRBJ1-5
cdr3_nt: TGTGCCACCAGCAGGGAGGGGATTCAGCCCCAGCATTTT
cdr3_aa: CATSREGIQPQHF

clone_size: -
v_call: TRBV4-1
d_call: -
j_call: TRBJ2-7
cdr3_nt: TGCGCCAGCAGCCAAGCTAGCCGTTTCGACGAGCAGTACTTC
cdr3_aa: CASSQASRFDEQYF

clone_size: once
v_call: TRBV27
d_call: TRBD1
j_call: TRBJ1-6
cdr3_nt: TGTGCCAGCAGTTTATCGCGACAGGGTTATAATTCACCCCTCCACTTT
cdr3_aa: CASSLSRQGYNSPLHF

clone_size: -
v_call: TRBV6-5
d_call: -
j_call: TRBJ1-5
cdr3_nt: TGTGCCAGCAGTCCAGGGGCCTATAGCAATCAGCCCCAGCATTTT
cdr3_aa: CASSPGAYSNQPQHF

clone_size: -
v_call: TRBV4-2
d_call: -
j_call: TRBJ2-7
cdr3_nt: TGTGCCAGCAGCCAAGACTCCCGAGGGGGCGAGCAGTACTTC
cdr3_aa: CASSQDSRGGEQYF

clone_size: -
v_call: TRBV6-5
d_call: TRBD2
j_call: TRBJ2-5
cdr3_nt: TGTGCCAGCAGTTACGTTGGACTAGACCCAGAGACCCAGTACTTC
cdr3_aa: CASSYVGLDPETQYF